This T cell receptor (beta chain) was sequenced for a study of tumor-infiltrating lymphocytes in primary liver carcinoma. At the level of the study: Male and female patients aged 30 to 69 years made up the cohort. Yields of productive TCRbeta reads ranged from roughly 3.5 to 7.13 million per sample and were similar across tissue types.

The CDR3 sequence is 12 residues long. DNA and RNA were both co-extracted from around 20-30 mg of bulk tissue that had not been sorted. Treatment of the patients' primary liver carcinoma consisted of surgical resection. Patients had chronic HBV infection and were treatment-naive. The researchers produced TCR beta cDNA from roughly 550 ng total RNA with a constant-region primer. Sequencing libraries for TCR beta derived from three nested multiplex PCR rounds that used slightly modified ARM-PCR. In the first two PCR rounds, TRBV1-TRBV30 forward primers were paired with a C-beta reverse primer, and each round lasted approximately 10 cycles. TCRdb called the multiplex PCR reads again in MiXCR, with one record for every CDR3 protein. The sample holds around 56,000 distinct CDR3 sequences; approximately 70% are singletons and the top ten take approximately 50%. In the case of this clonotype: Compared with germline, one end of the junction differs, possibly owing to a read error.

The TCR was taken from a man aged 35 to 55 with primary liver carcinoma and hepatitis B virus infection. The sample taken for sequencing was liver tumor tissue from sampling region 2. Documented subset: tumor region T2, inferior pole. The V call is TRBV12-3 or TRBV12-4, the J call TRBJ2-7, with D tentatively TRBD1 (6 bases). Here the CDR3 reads CASSFPGVEQYF. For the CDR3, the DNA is TGTGCCAGCAGTTTTCCAGGGGTCGAGCAGTACTTT.